This TCR beta chain was profiled in a study of shared clonotypes between healthy human individuals. Across the study: Three men and a couple of women, aged 18 to 49, were donors. Broader study findings: Clonotypes that were shared across a handful of donors made up around 5% of naive CD4 clonotypes.

A note on this clone: Antigen: not known.

Donors included only healthy HIV-negative adults lacking recent acute infections or vaccinations. Assay used: immunoSEQ multiplex PCR; TCRdb lists only in-frame clones, some missing. The sample shows some 2,500,000 clones, roughly 93% of them seen only once. This CDR3 has 14 amino acids. Germline CDR1 and CDR2: MGHDK and SYGVNS. Trimming shortened V by 2 bases and J by 2 bases, and 9 bases separated the two germline ends. The chain joins TRBV25-1 to TRBJ2-5; D remains unclear. The sequencing sample was made of naive CD4+ T cells from PBMCs. Subset meaning: CD45RA+ positively selected. The sequence derives from a man between 18 and 35 years old in good health. Some clones in this sample may be carry-over from other donors' samples. CDR3 sequence reads: CASSEAKKQETQYF. The CDR3 bases are TGTGCCAGCAGTGAAGCGAAGAAGCAAGAGACCCAGTACTTC.